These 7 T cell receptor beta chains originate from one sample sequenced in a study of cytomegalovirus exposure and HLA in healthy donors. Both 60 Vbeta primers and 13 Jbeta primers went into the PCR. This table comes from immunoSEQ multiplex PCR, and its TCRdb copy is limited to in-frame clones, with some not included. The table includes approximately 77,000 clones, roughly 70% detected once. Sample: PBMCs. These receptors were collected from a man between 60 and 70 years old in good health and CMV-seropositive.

In nucleotides, the CDR3 is TGTGCCAGCAGCGTCTCGGGACAGCTCCCCTACGAGCAGTACTTC. This codes for CASSVSGQLPYEQYF. The V gene is TRBV9, the J gene TRBJ2-7; TRBD1 agrees at 7 bases. The germline V gene encodes CDR1 SGDLS and CDR2 YYNGEE. This CDR3 has 15 amino acids. Germline trimming cut 2 bases from V and 2 bases from J; bases unmatched to any gene: 7.

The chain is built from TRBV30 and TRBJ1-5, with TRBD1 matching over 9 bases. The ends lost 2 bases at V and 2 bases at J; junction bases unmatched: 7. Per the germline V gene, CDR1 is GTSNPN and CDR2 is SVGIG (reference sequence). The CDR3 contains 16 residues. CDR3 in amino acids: CAWSPQGAAGNQPQHF. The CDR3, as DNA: TGTGCCTGGAGTCCACAGGGGGCAGCGGGCAATCAGCCCCAGCATTTT.

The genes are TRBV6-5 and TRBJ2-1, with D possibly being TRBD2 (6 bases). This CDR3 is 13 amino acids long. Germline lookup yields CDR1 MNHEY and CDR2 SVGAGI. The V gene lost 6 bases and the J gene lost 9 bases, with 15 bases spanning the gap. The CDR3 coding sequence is TGTGCCAGCAGGAGCCTCGGGAGCGGTGAGCAGTTCTTC. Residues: CASRSLGSGEQFF.

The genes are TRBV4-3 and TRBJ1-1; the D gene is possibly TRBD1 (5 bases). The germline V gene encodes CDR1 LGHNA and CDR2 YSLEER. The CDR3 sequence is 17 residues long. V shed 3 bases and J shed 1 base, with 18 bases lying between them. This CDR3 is CASSHNLRTGGNTEAFF. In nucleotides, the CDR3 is TGCGCCAGCAGCCATAACCTAAGGACGGGGGGGAACACTGAAGCTTTCTTT.

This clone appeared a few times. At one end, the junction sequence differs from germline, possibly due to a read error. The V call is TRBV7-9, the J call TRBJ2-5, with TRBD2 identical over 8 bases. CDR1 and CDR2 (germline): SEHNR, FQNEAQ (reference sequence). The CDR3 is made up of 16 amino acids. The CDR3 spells CSSSLPSTGGMETQYF. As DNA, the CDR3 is TGTTCCAGCAGCTTACCCTCCACGGGGGGGATGGAGACCCAGTACTTC.

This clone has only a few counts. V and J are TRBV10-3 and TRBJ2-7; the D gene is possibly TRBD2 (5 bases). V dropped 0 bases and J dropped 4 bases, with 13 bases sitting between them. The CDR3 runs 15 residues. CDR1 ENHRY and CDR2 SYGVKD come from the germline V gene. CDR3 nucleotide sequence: TGTGCCATCAGTGAGTCAGTAGCGCGGACTTACGAGCAGTACTTC. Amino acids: CAISESVARTYEQYF.

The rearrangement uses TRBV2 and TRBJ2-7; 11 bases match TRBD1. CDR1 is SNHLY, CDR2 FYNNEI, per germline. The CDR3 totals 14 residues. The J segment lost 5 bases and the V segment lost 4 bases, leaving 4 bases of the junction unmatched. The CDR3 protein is CASSGTGGPHEQYF. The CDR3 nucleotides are TGTGCCAGCAGTGGGACAGGGGGCCCCCACGAGCAGTACTTC.